A single T cell receptor beta chain is shown here with its context. Its antigen remains undetermined. At one of its ends the junction is not consistent with the germline gene, which may arise from a read error. Library construction relied on the immunoSEQ multiplex PCR assay. For the multiplex PCR, a mixture combining 60 forward primers for TCR Vbeta segments and 13 reverse primers for TCR Jbeta segments was used. A multiplex PCR assay on genomic DNA amplified the CDR3 region of rearranged TCR beta genes. The amplified TCR beta libraries were sequenced on the Illumina HiSeq System as 87-base-pair reads. For the original study's pipeline: Across the roughly 670 repertoires, a later analysis counted around 80 million unique TCR beta chains, roughly 11 million of which were shared by at least two donors. Raw reads were error-corrected and collapsed into unique sequences by a nearest-neighbor algorithm in which closely related sequences were merged to remove PCR and sequencing errors. CDR3 sequences were aligned to IMGT reference sequences to assign V, D and J gene segments. For a sequence to be retained, a match of at least six nucleotides to both a V gene segment and a J gene segment was required. A rearrangement was called productive if the CDR3 had no stop codons and remained in frame with V and J, and every other rearrangement was called non-productive. CDR3 was defined according to IMGT convention as the region running from the second conserved V-encoded cysteine to the conserved J-encoded phenylalanine. The earlier analysis of roughly 590 of the donors excluded any sequence lacking an unambiguous match to a single V gene segment. An earlier analysis of under 750 of the donors called V segments functional above 56.7% productive rearrangements and segregating when the between-donor standard deviation exceeded 5%. To diagnose cytomegalovirus status from the catalog of TCR beta chain sequences, a statistical classification framework was built. In a later analysis, TCR nucleotide sequences were compared against IMGT/GENE-DB human TR gene sequences so that V and J genes could be assigned. The TCRdist pipeline was used in a later analysis to assign CDR3 sequences and most-parsimonious VDJ recombination scenarios. A later analysis defined each TCR beta chain by its CDR3 amino acid sequence plus V-gene family, and excluded reads lacking a unique V-gene family. A later analysis removed 500 to 650 highly shared, low-generation-probability nucleotide sequences to deal with suspected cross-contamination and a sequencing artifact. For each public chain, a later analysis derived a clonal expansion index from normalized ranks of inferred template counts within each repertoire. A later analysis computed generation probabilities with a VDJ recombination model fitted to out-of-frame rearrangements, and checked the results against IGoR. Hypergeometric tests were used in a later analysis to score TCR-TCR, TCR-HLA and TCR-CMV co-occurrence, with a repertoire-size bias correction applied to the TCR pairs. To estimate false discovery rates, a later analysis permuted the HLA or CMV assignments 20 times. A later analysis grouped co-occurring TCRs with DBSCAN, adding TCRdist sequence similarity when clustering within HLA-allele-positive subsets. For co-occurrence clustering, repertoires with fewer than 30,000 or more than 120,000 public chains were excluded, along with about five repertoires with anomalous nucleotide sharing. TCRdb holds this immuneACCESS table with in-frame rearrangements only. Some clones are missing; in checked studies, unresolved V genes explain under half, and the rest has no known cause. V and J calls and clone size come straight from that table; D and trimming were deduced from the DNA. This sample gives roughly 130,000 clones in total; around 74% of them show up just once. The ten biggest clones cover 5.8% of the sample.

This sample was taken from a study of cytomegalovirus exposure and HLA in healthy donors (dated by TCRdb to about 2017). In the study overall: An earlier analysis of 550 to 700 of the donors reported more than 250 Gb of sequence data and some 100 million unique TCR beta sequences from approximately 180 million T cells. Approximately 300 gigabases of sequencing data and around 85 million unique TCR sequences made up an early release that covered fewer than 650 HLA-typed donors. The genetic ancestry cluster associated with self-reported Caucasian donors included 80% to 90% of the roughly 400 genotyped donors. The aim of the study was to test whether cataloging public T cell receptors could identify signatures of past pathogen exposure. The study used immunosequencing to profile the T cell repertoires of more than 650 subjects and linked those repertoires to cytomegalovirus serostatus. Along with the approximately 700-subject first cohort, a separate validation cohort of over a hundred different subjects was used. To predict cytomegalovirus infection status, the study brought together high-throughput TCR immunosequencing, statistical association of individual TCRs with disease status, and machine learning. In a later analysis, previously published TCR beta repertoires from several hundred donors were re-analyzed and high-resolution HLA genotyping was added so that TCR occurrence patterns could be studied. The later analysis used no new phenotypic data to find candidate immune exposures, relying instead on TCR beta sequences and their occurrence across donors. In an earlier analysis of 587 of the donors, high-throughput TCR beta sequencing was used to judge whether each TCR beta V gene segment behaved as functional or pseudogenic. Alongside the repertoire data, information on donor age, sex, ethnicity and CMV serostatus was compiled. A later genetic analysis took genome-wide SNP genotypes for about three fifths of the 666 donors and used that subset as a discovery cohort. Every discovery cohort repertoire had been produced on one sequencing platform. HLA typing covered class I and class II loci at four-digit resolution. Typing coverage varied by locus: about 620-630 donors for A, B, C, DRB1 and DQB1; about 520 for DQA1; 600 to 610 for DPA1; fewer than 480 for DPB1. Because of strong linkage in the cohort, a handful of DR-DQ haplotypes were treated as single units for association and clustering. Across approximately 420 genotyped donors of the cohort, an average of approximately 220,000 unique TCR beta nucleotide sequences per donor were sequenced, and roughly a sixth of those sequences were non-productive.

The cohort comprised 550 to 700 healthy bone marrow donors. All cohort members were sampled while nominally healthy, although unrecorded immune exposures were likely present. The donor tested CMV seropositive, placing the donor among the 250 to 350 seropositive members of the cohort. Every donor gave a peripheral blood sample, and the peripheral blood mononuclear cells from that sample were used for TCR beta sequencing. Genomic DNA was extracted from the blood cell samples with the Qiagen DNeasy Blood Extraction Kit. The paper's findings and limits, for the study overall: This cohort had only TCR beta chains sequenced, and the lack of alpha or paired-chain data limited which features could be detected. A later analysis associated 17,000 or so TCR beta sequences with specific HLA alleles at a false discovery rate of 0.05. According to a later genetic analysis, donors in an Asian-associated ancestry cluster had fewer N-insertions in productive TCRs than the roughly 670-donor mean. Some IMGT-functional V segments, including TRBV6-2 and TRBV6-3, could not be distinguished by the 87-base-pair reads and were therefore excluded. According to a later analysis, parvovirus B19, influenza, CMV and Epstein-Barr virus appeared linked to several top co-occurrence clusters. In vitro tests confirmed that a few of the cytomegalovirus-associated TCR beta chains recognize cytomegalovirus antigens. In an earlier analysis of around 500 of the donors, most TCR beta V segments appeared in productive rearrangements about 87% or about 30% of the time, broadly matching IMGT annotations. Because HLA typing was missing for some donors at each locus, association tests included only the typed subset. A further reported finding was that TCR beta sequences accurately predicted the HLA-A and HLA-B alleles for most subjects in the first cohort. According to the authors, the approach could potentially be generalized to other disease states and immunological phenotypes. Roughly uniform sequencing depth across donors was assumed in presence/absence analyses, although this assumption may not hold. Across donors, most TCR sequences were observed very rarely, whereas some public TCRs were present in many individuals. About 15 rarely observed V segments, including chromosome 9 orphons, were excluded from the earlier analysis of several hundred of the donors because counts were too low. An association between a missense DCLRE1C variant and V-gene and J-gene trimming of TCR beta chains was found in a later genetic analysis and replicated in an independent cohort. A group of highly shared sequence variants was considered likely to be a technical artifact of the sequencing pipeline. A later analysis found that TCR association rates varied across HLA loci, with DRB1 alleles showing the most associated TCRs and HLA-C alleles the fewest. Linkage disequilibrium might explain the correlated functional status among segregating V segments, but an unknown experimental factor could not be excluded. The classifier was reported to diagnose cytomegalovirus status with high specificity and sensitivity in both the original cohort and the validation cohort. In a later analysis, HLA-associated TCR beta chains were found to be more clonally expanded and to have lower generation probabilities than equally common non-associated chains. The study listed 150 to 200 TCR beta chains as associated with cytomegalovirus. The only immune exposure information available for the cohort was CMV serostatus. Strong co-occurrence of HLA alleles, especially DR and DQ, made assigning TCR associations to individual alleles difficult. According to a later analysis, most CMV-associated TCR beta chains appeared to be HLA-restricted, and the HLA associations seemed to be driven largely by CMV exposure.

The CDR3, from cysteine to phenylalanine, totals 17 residues. CDR3 DNA is the only sequence kept; it has 51 bases, read in frame from the first base. Taken from the germline V gene, the CDR1 and CDR2 loops are SGHDT and YYEEEE. This chain joins TRBV5-6 to TRBJ1-2; the D gene remains uncertain. This clonotype was obtained from a woman in her forties or fifties in good health and CMV-seropositive. The sample taken for sequencing was PBMCs. The bases are TGTGCCAGCAGCTTGGGCCCCCTCGATAAAGCTAACTATGGCTACGCCTTC. Its translation reads: CASSLGPLDKANYGYAF.